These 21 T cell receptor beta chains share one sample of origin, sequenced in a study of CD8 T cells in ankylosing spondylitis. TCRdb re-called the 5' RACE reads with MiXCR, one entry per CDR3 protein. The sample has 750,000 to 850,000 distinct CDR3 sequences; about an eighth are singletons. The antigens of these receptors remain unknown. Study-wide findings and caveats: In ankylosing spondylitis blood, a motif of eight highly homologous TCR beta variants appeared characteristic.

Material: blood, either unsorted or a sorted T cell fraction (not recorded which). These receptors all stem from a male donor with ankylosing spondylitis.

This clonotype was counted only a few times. The CDR3 region is CASSLGGSRADTQYF. CDR3 bases: TGTGCCAGCAGCTTAGGGGGGTCCCGGGCAGATACGCAGTATTTT. The J gene is TRBJ2-3, the V gene TRBV7-3, with a possible D match to TRBD2 (6 bases). V lost 2 bases and J lost 4, with 13 bases in between. The CDR3 totals 15 residues. Germline V CDR1 and CDR2: SGHTA, FQGTGA.

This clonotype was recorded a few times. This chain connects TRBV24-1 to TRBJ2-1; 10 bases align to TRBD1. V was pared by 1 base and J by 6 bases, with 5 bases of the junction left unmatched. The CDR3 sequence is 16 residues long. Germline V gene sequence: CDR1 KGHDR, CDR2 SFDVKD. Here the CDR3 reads CATSDFPGQGSNEQFF. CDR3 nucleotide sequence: TGTGCCACCAGTGATTTTCCGGGACAGGGGAGCAATGAGCAGTTCTTC.

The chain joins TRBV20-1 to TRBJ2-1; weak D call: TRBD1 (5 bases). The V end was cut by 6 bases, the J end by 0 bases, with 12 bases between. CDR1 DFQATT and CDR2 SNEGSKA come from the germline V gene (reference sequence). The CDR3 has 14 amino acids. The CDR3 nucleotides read TGCAGTGCGGAACAGGCGAGCTCCTACAATGAGCAGTTCTTC. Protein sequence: CSAEQASSYNEQFF.

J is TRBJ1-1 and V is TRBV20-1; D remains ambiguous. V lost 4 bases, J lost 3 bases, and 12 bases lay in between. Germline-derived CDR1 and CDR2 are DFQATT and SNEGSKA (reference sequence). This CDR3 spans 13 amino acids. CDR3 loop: CSAMSHGDTEAFF. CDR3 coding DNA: TGCAGTGCTATGAGTCACGGGGACACTGAAGCTTTCTTT.

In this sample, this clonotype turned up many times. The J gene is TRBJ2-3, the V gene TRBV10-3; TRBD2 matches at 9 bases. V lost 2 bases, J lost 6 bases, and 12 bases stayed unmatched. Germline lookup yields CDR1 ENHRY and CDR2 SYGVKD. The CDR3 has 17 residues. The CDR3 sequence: CAISETSGSGRRDTQYF. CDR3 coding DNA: TGTGCCATCAGTGAGACATCGGGTAGCGGGAGACGGGATACGCAGTATTTT.

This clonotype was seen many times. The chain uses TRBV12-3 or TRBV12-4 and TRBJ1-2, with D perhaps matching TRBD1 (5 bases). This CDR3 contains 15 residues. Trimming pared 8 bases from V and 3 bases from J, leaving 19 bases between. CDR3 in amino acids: CASYSMGGEDYGYTF. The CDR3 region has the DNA TGTGCCAGCTATTCGATGGGGGGGGAGGACTATGGCTACACCTTC.

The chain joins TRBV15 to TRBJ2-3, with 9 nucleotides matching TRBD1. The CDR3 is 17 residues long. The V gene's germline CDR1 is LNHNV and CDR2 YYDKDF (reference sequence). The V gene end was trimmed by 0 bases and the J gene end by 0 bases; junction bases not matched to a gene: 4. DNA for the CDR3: TGTGCCACCAGCAGAGATTTAGGGACAGGGAGCACAGATACGCAGTATTTT. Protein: CATSRDLGTGSTDTQYF.

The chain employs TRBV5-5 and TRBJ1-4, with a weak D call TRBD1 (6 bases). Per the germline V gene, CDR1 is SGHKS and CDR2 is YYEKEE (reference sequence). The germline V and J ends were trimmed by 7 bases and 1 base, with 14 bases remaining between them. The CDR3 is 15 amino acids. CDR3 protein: CASGRQALTNEKLFF. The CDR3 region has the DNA TGTGCCAGCGGTCGACAGGCGCTAACTAATGAAAAACTGTTTTTT.

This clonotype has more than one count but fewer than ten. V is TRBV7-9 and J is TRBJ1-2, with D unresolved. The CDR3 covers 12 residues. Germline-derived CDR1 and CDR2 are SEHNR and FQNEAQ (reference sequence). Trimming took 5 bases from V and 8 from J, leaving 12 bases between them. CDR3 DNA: TGTGCCAGCAGCGGCGACATCTGGGGCTACACCTTC. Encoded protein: CASSGDIWGYTF.

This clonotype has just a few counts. The chain's CDR3 is CASSYAVKGWDEQFF. CDR3 nucleotides: TGTGCCAGCAGTTACGCCGTGAAGGGTTGGGATGAGCAGTTCTTC. The genes are TRBV6-2 or TRBV6-3 and TRBJ2-1; the D is unclear. CDR3 length: 15 residues. The V end lost 2 bases, the J end lost 8 bases, and 16 bases lay between the germline ends. Germline values: CDR1 MNHEY, CDR2 SVGEGT.

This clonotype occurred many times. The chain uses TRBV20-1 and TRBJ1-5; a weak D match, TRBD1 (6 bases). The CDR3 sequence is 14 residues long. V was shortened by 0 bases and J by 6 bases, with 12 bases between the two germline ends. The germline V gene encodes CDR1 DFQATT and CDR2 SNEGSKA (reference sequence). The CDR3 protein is CSARDYRVGQPQHF. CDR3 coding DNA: TGCAGTGCTAGAGATTACAGGGTTGGTCAGCCCCAGCATTTT.

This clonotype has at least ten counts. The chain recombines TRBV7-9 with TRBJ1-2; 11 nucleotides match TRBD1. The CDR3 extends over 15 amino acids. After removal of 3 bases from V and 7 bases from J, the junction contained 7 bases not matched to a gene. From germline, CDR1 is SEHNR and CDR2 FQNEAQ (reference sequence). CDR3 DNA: TGTGCCAGCAGCTTGGTATCCGGGACAGGGGGTGGCTACACCTTC. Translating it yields CASSLVSGTGGGYTF.

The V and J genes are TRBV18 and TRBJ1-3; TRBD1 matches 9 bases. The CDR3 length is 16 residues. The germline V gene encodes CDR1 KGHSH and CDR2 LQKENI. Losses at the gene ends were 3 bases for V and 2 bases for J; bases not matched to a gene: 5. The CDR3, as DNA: TGTGCCAGCTCACCCCAACAGGGGGCTACTGGAAACACCATATATTTT. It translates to CASSPQQGATGNTIYF.

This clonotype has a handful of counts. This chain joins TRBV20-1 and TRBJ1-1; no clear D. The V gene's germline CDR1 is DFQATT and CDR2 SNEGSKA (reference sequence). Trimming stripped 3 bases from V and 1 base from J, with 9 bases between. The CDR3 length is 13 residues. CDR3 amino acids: CSASLYANTEAFF. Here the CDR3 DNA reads TGCAGTGCTAGTCTATACGCGAACACTGAAGCTTTCTTT.

This chain's CDR3 is CASSLVSHEQFF. The CDR3 coding sequence is TGTGCCAGCAGCTTAGTTTCCCATGAGCAGTTCTTC. This chain joins TRBV7-6 and TRBJ2-1; D is uncertain. The CDR3 extends over 12 amino acids. V was trimmed by 1 base and J by 8 bases, leaving 6 bases between them. The V gene's germline CDR1 is SGHVS and CDR2 FNYEAQ.

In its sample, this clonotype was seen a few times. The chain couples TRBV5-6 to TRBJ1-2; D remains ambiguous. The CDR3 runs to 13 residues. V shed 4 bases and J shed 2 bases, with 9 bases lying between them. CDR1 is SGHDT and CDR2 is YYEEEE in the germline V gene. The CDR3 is CASSPLVNYGYTF. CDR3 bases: TGTGCCAGCAGCCCGCTTGTAAACTATGGCTACACCTTC.

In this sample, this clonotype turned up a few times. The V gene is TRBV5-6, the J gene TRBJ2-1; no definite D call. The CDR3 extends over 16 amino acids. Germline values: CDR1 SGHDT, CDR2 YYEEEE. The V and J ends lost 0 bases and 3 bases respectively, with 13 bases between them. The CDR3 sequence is CASSLDRFRVYNEQFF. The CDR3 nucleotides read TGTGCCAGCAGCTTGGACAGATTTAGGGTCTACAATGAGCAGTTCTTC. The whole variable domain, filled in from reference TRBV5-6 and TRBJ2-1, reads DAGVTQSPTHLIKTRGQQVTLRCSPKSGHDTVSWYQQALGQGPQFIFQYYEEEERQRGNFPDRFSGHQFPNYSSELNVNALLLGDSALYLCASSLDRFRVYNEQFFGPGTRLTVL.

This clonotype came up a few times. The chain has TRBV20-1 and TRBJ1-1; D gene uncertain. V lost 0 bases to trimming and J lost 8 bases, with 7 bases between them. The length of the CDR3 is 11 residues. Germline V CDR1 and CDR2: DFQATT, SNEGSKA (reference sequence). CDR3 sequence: CSARDPPEAFF. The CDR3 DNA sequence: TGCAGTGCTAGAGATCCGCCCGAAGCTTTCTTT.

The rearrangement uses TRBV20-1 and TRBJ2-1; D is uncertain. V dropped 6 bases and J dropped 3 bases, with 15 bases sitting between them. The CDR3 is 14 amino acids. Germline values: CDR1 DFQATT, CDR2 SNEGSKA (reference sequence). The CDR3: CSAPGVGRYNEQFF. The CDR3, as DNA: TGCAGTGCACCCGGCGTAGGTCGCTACAATGAGCAGTTCTTC.

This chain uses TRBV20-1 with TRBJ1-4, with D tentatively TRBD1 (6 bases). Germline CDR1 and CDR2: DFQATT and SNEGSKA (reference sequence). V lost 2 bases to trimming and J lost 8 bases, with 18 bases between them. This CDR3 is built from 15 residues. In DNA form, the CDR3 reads TGCAGTGCTAGAACTGGTACAGGGTCGGGCGAAAAACTGTTTTTT. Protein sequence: CSARTGTGSGEKLFF.

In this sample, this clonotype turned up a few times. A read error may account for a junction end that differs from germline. This CDR3 reads CASSVDRYTGELFF. The CDR3 DNA reads as TGTGCTAGCAGCGTGGACAGATACACCGGGGAGCTGTTTTTT. V gene TRBV7-7 combines with J gene TRBJ2-2; weak D call: TRBD1 (6 bases). The germline V gene has CDR1 SSHAT and CDR2 FNYEAQ (reference sequence). The CDR3 runs 14 residues.